One and the same sample provided the 9 T cell receptor beta chains below, sequenced in a study of blood T cell repertoires in COVID-19. The method was immunoSEQ multiplex PCR; TCRdb's version includes in-frame clones alone and lacks a portion of them. The sample has some 240,000 clones, roughly 82% seen once. The sample comprised peripheral blood. All receptors derive from a man aged 45-65 years with active or convalescent COVID-19.

The genes are TRBV28 and TRBJ2-3; 8 bases line up with TRBD1. With 4 bases clipped from V and 4 bases from J, the junction kept 7 bases outside the gene matches. The CDR3 consists of 15 residues. Germline lookup yields CDR1 MDHEN and CDR2 SYDVKM. CDR3 loop: CASSYGQGIADTQYF. The CDR3 nucleotides are TGTGCCAGCAGTTACGGACAGGGAATTGCAGATACGCAGTATTTT.

The genes are TRBV4-1 and TRBJ1-1; D not certain. Germline CDR1 reads MGHRA; CDR2 reads YSYEKL. With 4 bases removed from V and 1 base from J, the gap between germline ends came to 10 bases. The CDR3 totals 14 residues. CDR3 sequence (DNA): TGCGCCAGCAGCCCCGAGAGAGGGAACACTGAAGCTTTCTTT. This encodes CASSPERGNTEAFF.

This clone has more than one count but fewer than ten. This chain connects TRBV6-2 or TRBV6-3 to TRBJ2-3, with 10 bases fitting TRBD2. With 6 bases clipped from V and 5 bases from J, the junction kept 11 bases outside the gene matches. CDR1 and CDR2 from the germline V gene are MNHEY and SVGEGT. This CDR3 is 16 amino acids long. The CDR3 sequence is CASSNSGRKGGDTQYF. As DNA, the CDR3 is TGTGCCAGCAGCAATAGCGGGAGGAAAGGGGGAGATACGCAGTATTTT.

The V and J genes are TRBV6-5 and TRBJ1-5, with D possibly TRBD1 on 6 matching bases. V lost 5 bases and J lost 9, with 14 bases in between. This CDR3 has 13 residues. The germline V gene encodes CDR1 MNHEY and CDR2 SVGAGI. The CDR3 nucleotides are TGTGCCAGCAGTCAAAGAGGGGGTCGGCCCCAGCATTTT. As protein: CASSQRGGRPQHF.

The chain is built from TRBV6-1 and TRBJ2-1, with 12 bases lining up with TRBD2. Germline V lookup: CDR1 MNHNS, CDR2 SASEGT. V trimming: 4 bases; J trimming: 0 bases; junction bases outside the gene matches: 10. The CDR3 extends over 19 amino acids. The CDR3 bases are TGTGCCAGCAGTGGGCCGGGACTAGCGGGCCCCTCCTCCTACAATGAGCAGTTCTTC. It translates to CASSGPGLAGPSSYNEQFF.

This chain uses TRBV4-2 with TRBJ2-7, with TRBD2 matching 14 bases. V was pared by 0 bases and J by 10 bases, with 5 bases of the junction left unmatched. The CDR3 is 15 residues long. The germline V gene encodes CDR1 LGHNA and CDR2 YNFKEQ. Here the CDR3 DNA reads TGTGCCAGCAGCCAAGAGAGGACTAGCGGGAGGAAACAGTACTTC. It translates to CASSQERTSGRKQYF.

The V and J genes are TRBV4-1 and TRBJ2-3, with TRBD2 as a possible D gene (7 bases). CDR1 is MGHRA, CDR2 YSYEKL, per germline. V lost 4 bases to trimming and J lost 4 bases, with 21 bases between them. This CDR3 region has 17 residues. The CDR3, as DNA: TGCGCCAGCAGCCCAAGGTTCGCGGGGGCGCTTTCAGATACGCAGTATTTT. Residues: CASSPRFAGALSDTQYF.

To note about this clone: A read error may be the cause here, since a much bigger clone is one base away. The chain uses TRBV27 and TRBJ1-2, with 8 bases lining up with TRBD1. The CDR3 length is 13 residues. Germline V gives CDR1 MNHEY, CDR2 SMNVEV (reference sequence). J was trimmed by 4 bases and V by 5 bases; bases with no gene match: 3. CDR3 in DNA: TGTGCCAGCAGTCTGACAGGGGTCTATGGCTACACCTTC. Encoded protein: CASSLTGVYGYTF.

The chain couples TRBV7-9 to TRBJ1-4; perhaps TRBD1 as D (6 bases). CDR3 size: 17 residues. Per germline, CDR1 SEHNR and CDR2 FQNEAQ (reference sequence). Trimming removed 1 base at V and 8 bases at J, with 20 bases between. Here the CDR3 reads CASSLGSGDPRGEKLFF. The CDR3 bases are TGTGCCAGCAGCTTAGGATCAGGGGACCCCCGAGGAGAAAAACTGTTTTTT.